The 5 T cell receptor beta chains below were found in one sample sequenced in a study of blood T cell repertoires in COVID-19. TCRdb keeps only in-frame clones here, not all; method: immunoSEQ multiplex PCR. Of about 370,000 clones listed, 70% to 90% are singletons. Sequenced: peripheral blood. The receptors were gathered from a woman aged 25 to 39 with COVID-19, enrolled during active disease.

This clone occurred a few times. The chain recombines TRBV6-5 with TRBJ1-1, with D possibly TRBD1 on 5 matching bases. Germline CDR1 MNHEY, CDR2 SVGAGI. V was pared by 2 bases and J by 1 base, with 5 bases between. This CDR3 has 13 amino acids. CDR3 nucleotide sequence: TGTGCCAGCAGTTACAGGGGGAACACTGAAGCTTTCTTT. This translates into CASSYRGNTEAFF.

This chain connects TRBV28 to TRBJ2-7; a weak D match, TRBD1 (6 bases). Trimming stripped 5 bases from V and 1 base from J, with 15 bases between. The CDR3 loop spans 15 amino acids. CDR1 and CDR2 from the germline V gene are MDHEN and SYDVKM. CDR3 in amino acids: CASSRRGRGSYEQYV. DNA for the CDR3: TGTGCCAGCAGTCGACGCGGCAGGGGTTCCTACGAGCAGTACGTC.

This chain joins TRBV7-9 and TRBJ2-5; 8 bases line up with TRBD1. The germline CDR1 and CDR2 sequences are SEHNR and FQNEAQ (reference sequence). The CDR3 consists of 15 residues. V was clipped by 3 bases and J by 2 bases; unmatched bases: 5. CDR3 coding DNA: TGTGCCAGCAGCTTGTTGGGACAGGTTCAAGAGACCCAGTACTTC. Its protein product is CASSLLGQVQETQYF.

CDR3 in DNA: TGTGCCAGTAGTATTGGGGACAGGGGAGGCTATGGCTACACCTTC. The encoded protein is CASSIGDRGGYGYTF. The rearrangement links TRBV19 to TRBJ1-2; 10 bases match TRBD1. J lost 4 bases, V lost 3 bases, and 5 bases had no gene match. CDR1 and CDR2 from the germline V gene are LNHDA and SQIVND (reference sequence). The CDR3 runs to 15 residues.

This chain links TRBV7-2 with TRBJ2-3, with TRBD2 matching 13 bases. In germline, CDR1 is SGHTA, CDR2 FQGNSA. CDR3 length: 15 amino acids. The J segment lost 6 bases and the V segment lost 4 bases, leaving 4 bases of the junction unmatched. The CDR3 bases are TGTGCCAGCAGCTGGACTAGCGGGAGTGGTGATACGCAGTATTTT. Translating it yields CASSWTSGSGDTQYF.